This T cell receptor beta chain was found in a study of OX40 agonist ivuxolimab in advanced cancers. Whole-study context: Subjects had a mean age of roughly 60 years, with a range of about 23 to 85; around 84% were male.

In this sample, this clone turned up once. The method was immunoSEQ multiplex PCR; TCRdb's version includes in-frame clones alone and lacks a portion of them. The data contain some 50,000 clones, about 91% of them seen just once; the ten biggest clones take up over 9.5%. The CDR3 totals 13 residues. From germline, CDR1 is MDHEN and CDR2 SYDVKM. Trimming took off 4 bases at V and 3 bases at J, with 10 bases between the two ends. This TCR came from an adult with an advanced solid tumor such as melanoma, head and neck, liver or kidney cancer. This material consisted of CD4+ or CD8+ T cells sorted from blood, taken in a trial of the OX40 agonist ivuxolimab. The genes are TRBV28 and TRBJ2-7, with D possibly TRBD1 on 5 matching bases. The CDR3 DNA sequence: TGTGCCAGCAGTTCTGTAGGGGTCTACGAGCAGTACTTC. As protein: CASSSVGVYEQYF.